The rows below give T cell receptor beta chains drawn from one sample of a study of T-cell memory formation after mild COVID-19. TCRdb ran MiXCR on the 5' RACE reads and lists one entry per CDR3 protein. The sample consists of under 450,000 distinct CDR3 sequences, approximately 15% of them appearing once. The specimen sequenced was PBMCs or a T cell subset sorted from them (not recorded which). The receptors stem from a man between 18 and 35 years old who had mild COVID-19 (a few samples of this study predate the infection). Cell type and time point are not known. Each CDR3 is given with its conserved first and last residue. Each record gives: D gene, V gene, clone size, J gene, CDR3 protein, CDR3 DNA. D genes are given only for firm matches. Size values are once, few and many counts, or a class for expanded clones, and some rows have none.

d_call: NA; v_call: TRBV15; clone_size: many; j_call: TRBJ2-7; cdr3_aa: CATSRDTAAYEQYF; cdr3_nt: TGTGCCACCAGCAGAGATACGGCTGCCTACGAGCAGTACTTC
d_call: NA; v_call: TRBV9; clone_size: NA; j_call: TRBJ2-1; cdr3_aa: CASSVGQGSGDEQFF; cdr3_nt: TGTGCCAGCAGCGTAGGTCAGGGGAGCGGGGATGAGCAGTTCTTC
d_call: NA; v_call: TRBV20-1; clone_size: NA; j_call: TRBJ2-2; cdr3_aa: CSASPGPNTGELFF; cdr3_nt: TGCAGTGCTTCGCCGGGGCCGAACACCGGGGAGCTGTTTTTT
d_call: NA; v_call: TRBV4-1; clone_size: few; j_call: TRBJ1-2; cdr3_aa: CASSQDIRQSLGGYTF; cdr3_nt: TGCGCCAGCAGCCAAGACATCAGGCAGAGTCTGGGAGGCTACACCTTC
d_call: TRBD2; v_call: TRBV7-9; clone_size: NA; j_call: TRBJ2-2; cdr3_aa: CASSGGPPASGGAVHTGELFF; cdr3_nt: TGTGCCAGCAGCGGAGGACCCCCGGCTAGCGGGGGGGCCGTTCACACCGGGGAGCTGTTTTTT
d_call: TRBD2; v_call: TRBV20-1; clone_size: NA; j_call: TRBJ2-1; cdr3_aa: CSARLAGGLNNEQFF; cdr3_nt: TGCAGTGCGAGACTAGCGGGGGGGCTCAACAATGAGCAGTTCTTC
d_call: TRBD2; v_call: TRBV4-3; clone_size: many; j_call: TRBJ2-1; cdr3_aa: CASSQEGSGGYNEQFF; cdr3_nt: TGTGCCAGCAGCCAAGAGGGGTCGGGGGGGTACAATGAGCAGTTCTTC
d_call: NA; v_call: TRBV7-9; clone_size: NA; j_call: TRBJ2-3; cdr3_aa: CAILDPRATTDTQYF; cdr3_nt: TGTGCCATCCTAGATCCCAGGGCGACCACAGATACGCAGTATTTT
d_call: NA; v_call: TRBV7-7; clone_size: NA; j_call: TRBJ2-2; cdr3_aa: CASSLRLTARNTGELFF; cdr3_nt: TGTGCCAGCAGCCTACGCCTTACGGCTCGAAACACCGGGGAGCTGTTTTTT
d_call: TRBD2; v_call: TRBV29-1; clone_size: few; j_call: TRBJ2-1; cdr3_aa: CSVESGRSYNEQFF; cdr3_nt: TGCAGCGTTGAAAGCGGGAGATCCTACAATGAGCAGTTCTTC
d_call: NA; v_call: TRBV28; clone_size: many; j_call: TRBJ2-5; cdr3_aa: CASSLYQVGTQYF; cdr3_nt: TGTGCCAGCAGTTTATACCAGGTTGGGACCCAGTACTTC
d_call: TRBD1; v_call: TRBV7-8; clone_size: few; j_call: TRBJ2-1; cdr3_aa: CASSLPRGTGDNNEQFF; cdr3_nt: TGTGCCAGCAGCTTACCTAGGGGGACAGGGGATAACAATGAGCAGTTCTTC
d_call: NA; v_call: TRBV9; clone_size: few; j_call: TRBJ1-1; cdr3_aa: CASSVDIMNTEAFF; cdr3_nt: TGTGCCAGCAGCGTAGACATCATGAACACTGAAGCTTTCTTT
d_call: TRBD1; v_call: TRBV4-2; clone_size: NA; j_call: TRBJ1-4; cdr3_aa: CASSQEGQISTNEKLFF; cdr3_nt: TGTGCCAGCAGCCAAGAGGGACAGATCTCAACTAATGAAAAACTGTTTTTT
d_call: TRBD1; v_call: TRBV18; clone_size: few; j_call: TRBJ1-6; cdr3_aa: CASQGMDRAVNSPLHF; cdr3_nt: TGTGCCAGCCAGGGAATGGACAGGGCTGTCAATTCACCCCTCCACTTT
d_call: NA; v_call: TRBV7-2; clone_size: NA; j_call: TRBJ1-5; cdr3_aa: CASSREVNQPQHF; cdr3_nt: TGTGCCAGCAGCAGGGAGGTCAATCAGCCCCAGCATTTT
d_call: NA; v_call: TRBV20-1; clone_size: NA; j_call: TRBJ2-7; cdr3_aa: CSARGEGITYEQYF; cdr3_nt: TGCAGTGCTAGGGGAGAGGGGATTACCTACGAGCAGTACTTC
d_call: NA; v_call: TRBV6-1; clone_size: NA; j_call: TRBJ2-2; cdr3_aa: CASSEVGGPYANTGELFF; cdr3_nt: TGTGCCAGCAGTGAAGTGGGGGGACCTTACGCGAACACCGGGGAGCTGTTTTTT
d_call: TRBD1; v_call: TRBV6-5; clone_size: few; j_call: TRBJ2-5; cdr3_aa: CASSIGQGARETQYF; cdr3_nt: TGTGCCAGCAGTATAGGACAGGGGGCTCGGGAGACCCAGTACTTC
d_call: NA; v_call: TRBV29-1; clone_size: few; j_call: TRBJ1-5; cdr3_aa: CSEYGGEPQHF; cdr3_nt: TGCAGCGAATATGGCGGCGAGCCCCAGCATTTT
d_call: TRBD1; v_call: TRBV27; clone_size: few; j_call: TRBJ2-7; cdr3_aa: CASSSVPGQGSVKEQYF; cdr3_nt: TGTGCCAGCAGTTCCGTCCCGGGACAGGGATCAGTTAAGGAGCAGTACTTC
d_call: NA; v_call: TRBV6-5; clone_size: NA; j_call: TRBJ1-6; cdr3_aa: CASSYSGAALQAPLHF; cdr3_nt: TGTGCCAGCAGTTACTCAGGGGCGGCCCTGCAGGCACCCCTCCACTTT
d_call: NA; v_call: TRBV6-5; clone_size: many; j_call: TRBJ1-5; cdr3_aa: CASSPQRNQPQHF; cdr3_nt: TGTGCCAGCAGTCCCCAGCGCAATCAGCCCCAGCATTTT
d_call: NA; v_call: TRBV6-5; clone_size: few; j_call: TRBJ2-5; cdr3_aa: CASTQTDSGLKTQYF; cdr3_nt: TGTGCCAGCACCCAGACCGACTCGGGGTTGAAGACCCAGTACTTC
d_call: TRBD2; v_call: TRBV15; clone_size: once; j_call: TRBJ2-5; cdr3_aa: CATSGSGRETQYF; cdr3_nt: TGTGCCACCAGCGGTAGCGGGAGAGAGACCCAGTACTTC
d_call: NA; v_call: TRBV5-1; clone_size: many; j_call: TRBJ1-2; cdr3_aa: CASSLSGDSGGANYGYTF; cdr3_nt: TGCGCCAGCAGCTTGTCCGGAGACTCAGGAGGAGCTAACTATGGCTACACCTTC
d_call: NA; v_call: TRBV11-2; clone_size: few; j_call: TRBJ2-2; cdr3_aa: CASSFIPTGELFF; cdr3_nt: TGTGCCAGCAGCTTCATCCCAACCGGGGAGCTGTTTTTT